The 21 T cell receptor beta chains listed next were all sequenced from one sample in a study of Ad26.COV2.S vaccination and SARS-CoV-2 variants. Assay used: immunoSEQ multiplex PCR; TCRdb lists only in-frame clones, some missing. The sample shows around 370,000 clones, about 92% of them seen only once. Sequencing used peripheral blood, obtained after recovery from COVID-19. The receptors stem from a human donor who had recovered from COVID-19.

The chain is built from TRBV7-9 and TRBJ1-2; tentatively, D is TRBD1 (5 bases). V dropped 0 bases and J dropped 8 bases, with 10 bases sitting between them. The CDR3 runs to 13 residues. CDR1 and CDR2 from the germline V gene are SEHNR and FQNEAQ (reference sequence). Written as DNA, the CDR3 is TGTGCCAGCAGCTTAGCGCTCAGGGACGGCTACACCTTC. Translation: CASSLALRDGYTF.

The chain combines TRBV7-8 with TRBJ1-1; D remains unclear. V was pared by 2 bases and J by 1 base, with 8 bases between. CDR1 and CDR2 (germline): SGHVS, FQNEAQ. The CDR3 has 14 residues. The CDR3 nucleotides are TGTGCCAGCAGCTTACAACAGCCGAACACTGAAGCTTTCTTT. It codes for CASSLQQPNTEAFF.

The chain uses TRBV12-3 or TRBV12-4 and TRBJ2-1; D perhaps matches TRBD1 (6 bases). Trimming removed 6 bases from V and 15 bases from J, with 18 bases in between. This CDR3 contains 12 residues. The CDR3 here is CASSPGQARPFF. CDR3 nucleotide sequence: TGTGCCAGCAGCCCGGGACAAGCTCGTCCGTTCTTC.

The gene calls are TRBV7-2 and TRBJ1-5; a weak D match, TRBD1 (6 bases). The germline V gene has CDR1 SGHTA and CDR2 FQGNSA. Trimming took off 2 bases at V and 2 bases at J, with 19 bases between the two ends. The CDR3 runs to 18 residues. The DNA for the CDR3 is TGTGCCAGCAGCTTAAGGGCCCCAACAGGGTGGGGCAATCAGCCCCAGCATTTT. It codes for CASSLRAPTGWGNQPQHF.

About this clone: Other DNA sequences in the same sample also yield this CDR3. The rearrangement joins TRBV5-4 to TRBJ2-5; D might be TRBD2 (5 bases). CDR1 is SGHNT and CDR2 is YYREEE in the germline V gene (reference sequence). The CDR3 length is 13 residues. Trimming left V 0 bases short and J 3 bases short, with 6 bases between. The CDR3 protein is CASSLVREETQYF. The CDR3 coding sequence is TGTGCCAGCAGCTTGGTGAGGGAAGAGACCCAGTACTTC.

This chain links TRBV6-6 with TRBJ1-2; D is undetermined. This CDR3 region has 15 residues. Trimming left V 4 bases short and J 3 bases short, with 15 bases between. Germline V gene sequence: CDR1 MNHNY, CDR2 SVGAGI (reference sequence). The CDR3 nucleotides are TGTGCCAGCAGTTCCCCACCAGACAAAGACTATGGCTACACCTTC. Translated: CASSSPPDKDYGYTF.

For the CDR3, the DNA is TGCGCCAGCAGCCCAAACTCGGACAGGAACACTGAAGCTTTCTTT. Translating gives CASSPNSDRNTEAFF. The chain employs TRBV4-1 and TRBJ1-1, with D tentatively TRBD1 (6 bases). CDR3 length equals 15 residues. Germline CDR1 reads MGHRA; CDR2 reads YSYEKL. The ends were cut back, 4 bases at V and 1 base at J, with 13 bases in the middle.

The V call is TRBV10-3, the J call TRBJ1-1; D possibly corresponds to TRBD1 (6 bases). The CDR3 loop spans 15 amino acids. Trimming took off 2 bases at V and 4 bases at J, with 14 bases between the two ends. Germline loops: CDR1 ENHRY, CDR2 SYGVKD. This chain's CDR3 is CAISENTGLGTEAFF. The CDR3 DNA sequence: TGTGCCATCAGTGAGAACACAGGGCTCGGCACTGAAGCTTTCTTT.

The CDR3 sequence: CASRDRDSPLHF. The CDR3 DNA is TGTGCCAGCAGGGACAGAGACTCACCCCTCCACTTT. The chain combines TRBV6-8 with TRBJ1-6, with D possibly TRBD1 on 6 matching bases. The germline V gene encodes CDR1 MNHGY and CDR2 SAAAGT. The CDR3 length is 12 residues. Trimming took 6 bases from V and 10 from J, leaving 10 bases between them.

A single count supports this clone. The rearrangement links TRBV5-1 to TRBJ2-6; the D is unclear. This CDR3 is 16 amino acids long. Germline CDR1 SGHRS, CDR2 YFSETQ. V lost 1 base, J lost 2 bases, and 10 bases lay in between. CDR3 DNA: TGCGCCAGCAGCTTGCCCCAGGTGGCTGGGGCCAACGTCCTGACTTTC. This encodes CASSLPQVAGANVLTF.

This clone appeared a single time. The chain employs TRBV5-1 and TRBJ1-2, with D possibly being TRBD1 (6 bases). This CDR3 is built from 14 residues. Trimming pared 1 base from V and 3 bases from J, leaving 10 bases between. The V gene's germline CDR1 is SGHRS and CDR2 YFSETQ. The CDR3 loop reads CASSLSGGDYGYTF. The CDR3, as DNA: TGCGCCAGCAGCTTGTCGGGGGGCGACTATGGCTACACCTTC.

The chain carries TRBV29-1 and TRBJ2-5; D remains unclear. The CDR3 contains 12 residues. The germline V gene has CDR1 SQVTM and CDR2 ANQGSEA. Trimming pared 6 bases from V and 2 bases from J, leaving 10 bases between. The chain's CDR3 is CSVAEQQETQYF. The CDR3 DNA reads TGCAGCGTGGCCGAACAGCAAGAGACCCAGTACTTC.

The chain joins TRBV19 to TRBJ1-2; D possibly corresponds to TRBD1 (6 bases). This CDR3 is built from 12 residues. V lost 9 bases and J lost 3, with 11 bases in between. From germline, CDR1 is LNHDA and CDR2 SQIVND (reference sequence). This CDR3 is CASRDTYYGYTF. The CDR3 bases are TGTGCCAGCCGGGACACCTACTATGGCTACACCTTC.

This chain connects TRBV11-2 to TRBJ1-2; D remains unclear. This CDR3 is built from 14 residues. The germline V and J ends were trimmed by 4 bases and 1 base, with 10 bases remaining between them. Germline V lookup: CDR1 SGHAT, CDR2 FQNNGV. CDR3 sequence: CASSSPAGNYGYTF. The CDR3 DNA reads TGTGCCAGCAGCTCCCCTGCGGGTAACTATGGCTACACCTTC.

The chain is built from TRBV9 and TRBJ1-1; D is ambiguous. This CDR3 has 13 amino acids. Germline lookup yields CDR1 SGDLS and CDR2 YYNGEE. The V end was cut by 4 bases, the J end by 3 bases, with 10 bases between. CDR3 in DNA: TGTGCCAGCAGCCCCACGGGGTACACTGAAGCTTTCTTT. It codes for CASSPTGYTEAFF.

This chain connects TRBV19 to TRBJ1-6; TRBD1 aligns across 10 bases. This CDR3 region has 15 residues. Germline CDR1 is LNHDA and CDR2 is SQIVND (reference sequence). V dropped 6 bases and J dropped 7; count of bases not matched to a gene: 6. CDR3 in DNA: TGTGCCAGTAGCTCCGGGACAGGGGAAAATTCACCCCTCCACTTT. Its protein is CASSSGTGENSPLHF.

The chain recombines TRBV6-6 with TRBJ2-1; 12 bases fit TRBD1. This CDR3 comprises 16 residues. The V segment lost 0 bases and the J segment 7 bases; nucleotides outside the gene matches: 4. Germline lookup yields CDR1 MNHNY and CDR2 SVGAGI (reference sequence). The DNA of the CDR3 is TGTGCCAGCAGTTACTCCGGGACAGGGGGCAATAATGAGCAGTTCTTC. As protein: CASSYSGTGGNNEQFF.

CDR3 bases: TGCGCCAGCAGATCGGACGGAGGGGGTGTGAACACTGAAGCTTTCTTT. This codes for CASRSDGGGVNTEAFF. The genes are TRBV5-1 and TRBJ1-1; a weak D match, TRBD1 (6 bases). The CDR3 is 16 residues long. CDR1 SGHRS and CDR2 YFSETQ come from the germline V gene. The V and J ends lost 5 bases and 0 bases respectively, with 17 bases between them.

The V call is TRBV9, the J call TRBJ2-2; TRBD2 aligns across 7 bases. The CDR3 consists of 17 residues. CDR1 is SGDLS, CDR2 YYNGEE, per germline. Losses at the gene ends were 2 bases for V and 5 bases for J; bases not matched to a gene: 12. The CDR3 DNA sequence: TGTGCCAGCAGCGTGATCTCCGGGACTATGAGAACCGGGGAGCTGTTTTTT. Its protein is CASSVISGTMRTGELFF.

V and J are TRBV27 and TRBJ2-1; 9 nucleotides agree with TRBD2. Trimming removed 5 bases from V and 8 bases from J; junction bases left unmatched: 13. The CDR3 runs to 16 residues. The germline gives CDR1 MNHEY, CDR2 SMNVEV (reference sequence). CDR3 region: CASSRVPGLAGDEQFF. CDR3 in DNA: TGTGCCAGCAGTCGAGTACCGGGACTAGCCGGAGATGAGCAGTTCTTC.

The chain employs TRBV12-5 and TRBJ1-1; D is possibly TRBD1 (5 bases). CDR1 LGHNT and CDR2 FRNRAP come from the germline V gene. Trimming stripped 5 bases from V and 1 base from J, with 8 bases between. This CDR3 is built from 13 residues. The DNA for the CDR3 is TGTGCTAGTGGTCGTGACAGGAACACTGAAGCTTTCTTT. Translated: CASGRDRNTEAFF.